The 16 T cell receptor beta chains reported below all come from one sample, sequenced in a study of T-cell reconstitution after alpha-beta-depleted transplantation in children. Researchers prepared the TCRbeta library using unique molecular identifiers, the study reports. TCRdb analysed the PCR reads with MiXCR anew, one entry per CDR3 protein. The repertoire has fewer than 700,000 distinct CDR3 sequences, about 23% of them found once; the top ten carry approximately 14%. Sequenced here: PBMCs, mostly from graft donor cells, sampled 360 days after TCRalphabeta/CD19-depleted stem cell transplant. The receptors originated from a boy in the first two years of life who had a stem cell transplant for acute myeloid leukemia, so the T cells may come from the graft donor.

The DNA of the CDR3 is TGTGCCAGCAGTTACGAGACTAGGTTCGAGACCCAGTACTTC. It encodes CASSYETRFETQYF. The chain links TRBV6-2 or TRBV6-3 to TRBJ2-5; possible D gene TRBD2, 6 bases. This CDR3 has 14 amino acids. The germline gives CDR1 MNHEY, CDR2 SVGEGT. Trimming removed 2 bases from V and 5 bases from J, with 12 bases in between.

This chain joins TRBV12-3 or TRBV12-4 and TRBJ1-1; D uncertain. CDR3 size: 11 residues. Trimming removed 4 bases from V and 8 bases from J, with 8 bases in between. This CDR3 reads CASSYFLEAFF. DNA for the CDR3: TGTGCCAGCAGTTACTTCCTCGAAGCTTTCTTT.

The chain carries TRBV9 and TRBJ1-5; D is possibly TRBD1 (5 bases). V shed 4 bases and J shed 1 base, with 12 bases lying between them. Germline V gives CDR1 SGDLS, CDR2 YYNGEE. The CDR3 contains 15 residues. The CDR3 is CASSPGGESNQPQHF. The DNA for the CDR3 is TGTGCCAGCAGCCCCGGGGGTGAGAGCAATCAGCCCCAGCATTTT. Together with reference TRBV9 and TRBJ1-5, the CDR3 gives the full variable domain: DSGVTQTPKHLITATGQRVTLRCSPRSGDLSVYWYQQSLDQGLQFLIQYYNGEERAKGNILERFSAQQFPDLHSELNLSSLELGDSALYFCASSPGGESNQPQHFGDGTRLSIL.

This clonotype was seen more than once but under ten times. This chain uses TRBV18 with TRBJ2-7; 7 positions match TRBD2. Germline lookup yields CDR1 KGHSH and CDR2 LQKENI. The ends lost 3 bases at V and 3 bases at J; junction bases unmatched: 8. The CDR3 spans 15 residues. CDR3 sequence: CASSPSAGTIYEQYF. Here the CDR3 DNA reads TGTGCCAGCTCACCGAGCGCCGGGACTATCTACGAGCAGTACTTC.

The V gene is TRBV5-1, the J gene TRBJ2-1, with TRBD1 matching 7 bases. The CDR3 is 13 residues long. Trimming cost V 7 bases and J 5 bases; bases outside gene matches: 6. Germline CDR1 reads SGHRS; CDR2 reads YFSETQ. The CDR3 region is CASSQGINNEQFF. In DNA form, the CDR3 reads TGCGCCAGCTCACAGGGGATAAACAATGAGCAGTTCTTC.

This clonotype was seen once. The chain carries TRBV12-3 or TRBV12-4 and TRBJ1-1; 8 nucleotides match TRBD1. This CDR3 has 14 amino acids. Trimming cost V 1 base and J 6 bases; bases outside gene matches: 4. CDR3 DNA: TGTGCCAGCAGTTTAGATCGACAGGGGCCTGAAGCTTTCTTT. Translation: CASSLDRQGPEAFF.

This clonotype showed up many times. This chain connects TRBV7-6 to TRBJ2-1, with 11 bases aligning to TRBD2. There are 13 residues in the CDR3. J lost 12 bases, V lost 5 bases, and 6 bases had no gene match. Germline V lookup: CDR1 SGHVS, CDR2 FNYEAQ. CDR3 protein: CASSRGLAGGQFF. As DNA, the CDR3 is TGTGCCAGCAGCCGCGGTCTAGCGGGGGGGCAGTTCTTC.

This clonotype came up many times. V is TRBV7-2 and J is TRBJ2-5; 8 bases are a match to TRBD2. Trimming took 4 bases from V and 4 from J; bases not matched to a gene: 11. CDR1 SGHTA and CDR2 FQGNSA come from the germline V gene. This CDR3 region has 16 residues. The CDR3 region is CASSSNPLAATETQYF. The CDR3 DNA follows: TGTGCCAGCAGCTCTAACCCACTAGCGGCGACAGAGACCCAGTACTTC.

The chain joins TRBV28 to TRBJ2-7; unclear D gene. Germline values: CDR1 MDHEN, CDR2 SYDVKM. The CDR3 covers 12 residues. V was trimmed by 5 bases and J by 5 bases, leaving 10 bases between them. The CDR3 sequence is CASSTQIHEQYV. As DNA, the CDR3 is TGTGCCAGCAGTACGCAGATCCACGAGCAGTACGTC.

This clonotype has at least ten counts. The J gene is TRBJ1-2, the V gene TRBV7-3; D may be TRBD1 (5 bases). Germline V gene lookup returns CDR1 SGHTA and CDR2 FQGTGA. The CDR3 spans 14 residues. V lost 5 bases and J 2 bases, leaving 12 bases between the germline ends. CDR3 sequence (DNA): TGTGCCAGCAGCCCAGGGAGCGGGAACTATGGCTACACCTTC. It is translated as CASSPGSGNYGYTF.

The chain combines TRBV6-2 or TRBV6-3 with TRBJ2-3; 8 bases are shared with TRBD1. The germline V gene encodes CDR1 MNHEY and CDR2 SVGEGT. The V and J ends lost 8 bases and 2 bases, in that order; junction bases with no gene match: 6. This CDR3 region has 14 residues. The CDR3 reads CASLRQGHTDTQYF. DNA for the CDR3: TGTGCCAGCCTCCGACAGGGGCACACAGATACGCAGTATTTT.

V is TRBV20-1 and J is TRBJ2-3; D remains ambiguous. The CDR3 has 14 residues. Germline values: CDR1 DFQATT, CDR2 SNEGSKA (reference sequence). The V end was cut by 3 bases, the J end by 6 bases, with 16 bases between. The CDR3 loop is CSARVGALADTQYF. The CDR3 DNA sequence: TGCAGTGCTAGGGTAGGAGCCTTGGCTGATACGCAGTATTTT.

The gene calls are TRBV7-8 and TRBJ2-3; the D gene is possibly TRBD1 (6 bases). V lost 2 bases and J lost 3, with 9 bases in between. Germline CDR1 and CDR2: SGHVS and FQNEAQ. The CDR3 spans 14 residues. The CDR3 protein is CASSLWGRTDTQYF. As DNA, the CDR3 is TGTGCCAGCAGCTTATGGGGGCGGACAGATACGCAGTATTTT.

In its sample, this clonotype was seen many times. The DNA for the CDR3 is TGCGCCAGCAGCTGGACAGGGGACCAGCCCCAGCATTTT. Protein product: CASSWTGDQPQHF. This chain connects TRBV5-1 to TRBJ1-5; 9 bases are a match to TRBD1. V lost 3 bases and J lost 7; bases outside the gene matches: 2. Germline V lookup: CDR1 SGHRS, CDR2 YFSETQ. CDR3 size: 13 residues.

The V and J genes are TRBV7-9 and TRBJ2-1; a possible D gene is TRBD1 (5 bases). CDR1 and CDR2 from the germline V gene are SEHNR and FQNEAQ (reference sequence). V lost 5 bases and J lost 7, with 15 bases in between. The CDR3 contains 14 residues. CDR3 in DNA: TGTGCCAGCAGCCCTGATTGGGGCTGGAATGAGCAGTTCTTC. This translates into CASSPDWGWNEQFF.

In its sample, this clonotype was seen many times. The chain recombines TRBV29-1 with TRBJ2-3; tentatively, D is TRBD2 (5 bases). The CDR3 loop spans 15 amino acids. Germline V gives CDR1 SQVTM, CDR2 ANQGSEA. The V end was cut by 4 bases, the J end by 0 bases, with 14 bases between. CDR3 sequence reads: CSVVESGVSTDTQYF. As DNA, the CDR3 is TGCAGCGTTGTAGAAAGCGGAGTGAGCACAGATACGCAGTATTTT.